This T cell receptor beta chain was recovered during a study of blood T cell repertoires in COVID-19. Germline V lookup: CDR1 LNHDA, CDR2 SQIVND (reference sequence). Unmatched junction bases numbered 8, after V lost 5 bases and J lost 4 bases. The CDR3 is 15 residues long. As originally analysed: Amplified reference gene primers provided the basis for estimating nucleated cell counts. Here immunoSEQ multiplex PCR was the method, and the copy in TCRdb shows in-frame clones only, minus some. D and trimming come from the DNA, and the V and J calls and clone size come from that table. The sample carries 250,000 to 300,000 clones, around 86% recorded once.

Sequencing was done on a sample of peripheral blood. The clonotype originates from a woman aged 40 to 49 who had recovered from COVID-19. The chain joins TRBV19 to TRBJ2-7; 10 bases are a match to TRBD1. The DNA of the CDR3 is TGTGCCAGTAGTCCGCGGGACAGGGGACTGTACGAGCAGTACTTC. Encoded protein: CASSPRDRGLYEQYF. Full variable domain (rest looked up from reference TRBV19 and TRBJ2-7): DGGITQSPKYLFRKEGQNVTLSCEQNLNHDAMYWYRQDPGQGLRLIYYSQIVNDFQKGDIAEGYSVSREKKESFPLTVTSAQKNPTAFYLCASSPRDRGLYEQYFGPGTRLTVT.